The sequence of this TCR beta chain was determined in a study of blood T cell repertoires in COVID-19. Source study methods: The assay estimated nucleated cells by amplifying reference gene primers. Here immunoSEQ multiplex PCR was the method, and the copy in TCRdb shows in-frame clones only, minus some. The D gene and trimming were derived from the DNA, and the V and J assignments and clone size from that table. This table holds a few hundred thousand clones, 70% to 90% found once. Trimming pared 8 bases from V and 5 bases from J, leaving 12 bases between. The CDR3 is made up of 12 amino acids. The sequenced material came from PBMCs or T cells enriched from blood (not recorded which). The source is a woman between 50 and 59 years old who had been exposed to COVID-19. The rearrangement uses TRBV12-3 or TRBV12-4 and TRBJ1-2, with no clear D. The CDR3 region is CASSYSAYGYTF. CDR3 bases: TGTGCCAGCTCCTACAGTGCTTATGGCTACACCTTC.